The entry below describes one T cell receptor beta chain. Germline-derived CDR1 and CDR2 are GTSNPN and SVGIG (reference sequence). This CDR3 has 12 residues. V lost 0 bases, J lost 7 bases, and 8 bases lay in between. The sample originates from a study of blood T cell repertoires in COVID-19. Profiled with immunoSEQ multiplex PCR; TCRdb holds only in-frame clones, not every one. This sample carries 25,000 to 35,000 clones, approximately 82% of them seen once, and the ten largest clones take roughly 13%. This sequence was found in a human donor in a cohort sampled during active COVID-19. The chain uses TRBV30 and TRBJ2-3, with a possible D match to TRBD2 (5 bases). The sample consisted of peripheral blood. CDR3 DNA: TGTGCCTGGAGTGTCCGGGGAAATACGCAGTATTTT. As protein: CAWSVRGNTQYF.